The 29 T cell receptor beta chains reported below all come from one sample, sequenced in a study of OX40 agonist ivuxolimab in advanced cancers. Generated by immunoSEQ multiplex PCR, the TCRdb table keeps only in-frame clones and is missing some. Of tens of thousands of clones in the sample, more than 85% were seen once. Sample: CD4+ or CD8+ T cells sorted from blood, taken in a trial of the OX40 agonist ivuxolimab. The receptors derive from an adult with an advanced solid tumor such as melanoma, head and neck, liver or kidney cancer.

In its sample, this clone was seen once. The chain combines TRBV27 with TRBJ1-2; D is possibly TRBD1 (6 bases). V shed 4 bases and J shed 4 bases, with 10 bases lying between them. The CDR3 length is 13 residues. Per germline, CDR1 MNHEY and CDR2 SMNVEV (reference sequence). CDR3 DNA: TGTGCCAGCAGTTACGGGGGCCCCTATGGCTACACCTTC. This encodes CASSYGGPYGYTF.

This clone was seen a few times. The rearrangement uses TRBV7-9 and TRBJ2-5; 10 nucleotides align to TRBD2. Germline-derived CDR1 and CDR2 are SEHNR and FQNEAQ (reference sequence). The CDR3 spans 15 residues. Trimming at V came to 1 base and at J to 4 bases, leaving 3 bases not matched to a gene. CDR3: CASSLGLAGSETQYF. DNA of the CDR3: TGTGCCAGCAGCTTAGGACTAGCGGGCTCAGAGACCCAGTACTTC.

V and J are TRBV19 and TRBJ2-2, with TRBD1 matching over 7 bases. CDR1 and CDR2 from the germline V gene are LNHDA and SQIVND (reference sequence). The CDR3 extends over 16 amino acids. J was trimmed by 0 bases and V by 7 bases; bases with no gene match: 8. The CDR3 here is CASTLRQGANTGELFF. In nucleotides, the CDR3 is TGTGCCAGTACCCTTAGACAGGGCGCGAACACCGGGGAGCTGTTTTTT. Full variable domain (rest looked up from reference TRBV19 and TRBJ2-2): DGGITQSPKYLFRKEGQNVTLSCEQNLNHDAMYWYRQDPGQGLRLIYYSQIVNDFQKGDIAEGYSVSREKKESFPLTVTSAQKNPTAFYLCASTLRQGANTGELFFGEGSRLTVL.

This clone was counted a few times. The V and J genes are TRBV7-2 and TRBJ2-3; D is uncertain. V shed 5 bases and J shed 7 bases, with 13 bases lying between them. The CDR3 length is 13 residues. CDR1 is SGHTA and CDR2 is FQGNSA in the germline V gene. CDR3 nucleotides: TGTGCCAGCAGCCCCAAGTTTGACAATACGCAGTATTTT. This encodes CASSPKFDNTQYF.

The chain uses TRBV6-5 and TRBJ2-7; no reliable D call. Germline V gene data show CDR1 as MNHEY and CDR2 as SVGAGI. The CDR3 covers 14 residues. Trimming cost V 5 bases and J 3 bases, with 14 bases left between them. The CDR3 reads CASSSPGPYYEQYF. CDR3 DNA: TGTGCCAGCAGTAGTCCGGGTCCTTACTACGAGCAGTACTTC.

The rearrangement uses TRBV4-2 and TRBJ1-2; tentative D call: TRBD1 (6 bases). V shed 1 base and J shed 2 bases, with 14 bases lying between them. Germline loops: CDR1 LGHNA, CDR2 YNFKEQ. The CDR3 is made up of 16 amino acids. In nucleotides, the CDR3 is TGTGCCAGCAGCCAAGCCTTCGGGACAATAAACTATGGCTACACCTTC. It yields the protein CASSQAFGTINYGYTF.

The chain has TRBV5-8 and TRBJ2-7; 9 bases are shared with TRBD1. CDR1 is SGHTS and CDR2 is YDEGEE in the germline V gene. Losses at the gene ends were 2 bases for V and 2 bases for J; bases not matched to a gene: 11. There are 17 residues in the CDR3. CDR3 region: CASSLRAGQGRPYEQYF. CDR3 DNA: TGTGCCAGCAGCTTAAGGGCGGGACAGGGAAGGCCCTACGAGCAGTACTTC.

The table lists this clone with a few counts. The chain couples TRBV9 to TRBJ2-1, with 10 bases fitting TRBD2. CDR1 and CDR2 (germline): SGDLS, YYNGEE. CDR3 length: 16 residues. The V segment lost 3 bases and the J segment 7 bases; nucleotides outside the gene matches: 10. This CDR3 is CASSGRAGGRANEQFF. The CDR3 region has the DNA TGTGCCAGCAGCGGGAGAGCGGGGGGGCGAGCAAATGAGCAGTTCTTC. Complete variable domain (other parts from reference TRBV9 and TRBJ2-1): DSGVTQTPKHLITATGQRVTLRCSPRSGDLSVYWYQQSLDQGLQFLIQYYNGEERAKGNILERFSAQQFPDLHSELNLSSLELGDSALYFCASSGRAGGRANEQFFGPGTRLTVL.

The chain combines TRBV27 with TRBJ1-6; 8 nucleotides match TRBD1. There are 15 residues in the CDR3. Germline CDR1 and CDR2: MNHEY and SMNVEV (reference sequence). J was trimmed by 5 bases and V by 6 bases; bases with no gene match: 6. CDR3 residues: CASSKRQGNNSPLHF. CDR3 in DNA: TGTGCCAGCAGCAAAAGACAGGGGAATAATTCACCCCTCCACTTT.

The chain recombines TRBV2 with TRBJ2-5; no definite D call. The germline V and J ends were trimmed by 3 bases and 5 bases, with 1 base remaining between them. Germline V gene lookup returns CDR1 SNHLY and CDR2 FYNNEI. The CDR3 is made up of 10 amino acids. The CDR3 DNA reads as TGTGCCAGCAGTGAGGAGACCCAGTACTTC. Translating it yields CASSEETQYF.

The V gene is TRBV20-1, the J gene TRBJ1-1; the D is unclear. This CDR3 is built from 11 residues. Germline V gene sequence: CDR1 DFQATT, CDR2 SNEGSKA (reference sequence). V was shortened by 5 bases and J by 8 bases, with 12 bases between the two germline ends. The CDR3, as DNA: TGCAGTGCTCTTGGGATCCGGGAAGCTTTCTTT. Translation: CSALGIREAFF.

The chain uses TRBV11-2 and TRBJ2-7, with 11 bases aligning to TRBD2. The CDR3 has 15 residues. CDR1 and CDR2 (germline): SGHAT, FQNNGV. J gave up 7 bases and V 1 base, and 6 bases lay outside the gene matches. The CDR3: CASSLGLAGTWEQYF. DNA of the CDR3: TGTGCCAGCAGCTTAGGACTAGCGGGGACCTGGGAGCAGTACTTC.

V and J are TRBV4-2 and TRBJ2-5; TRBD2 matches 10 bases. Trimming removed 4 bases from V and 5 bases from J; junction bases left unmatched: 7. The germline CDR1 and CDR2 sequences are LGHNA and YNFKEQ. The CDR3 has 15 residues. The DNA for the CDR3 is TGTGCCAGCAGCCCCCAGCTAGCGGGAGTGGAGACCCAGTACTTC. Translation gives CASSPQLAGVETQYF.

The gene calls are TRBV5-1 and TRBJ2-2; TRBD2 agrees at 7 bases. Germline-derived CDR1 and CDR2 are SGHRS and YFSETQ. The V gene end was trimmed by 6 bases and the J gene end by 2 bases; junction bases not matched to a gene: 4. The CDR3 covers 14 residues. The CDR3 spells CASTLAANTGELFF. CDR3 DNA sequence: TGCGCCAGCACCCTAGCGGCCAACACCGGGGAGCTGTTTTTT.

J is TRBJ1-1 and V is TRBV28; a weak D match, TRBD1 (6 bases). Trimming pared 6 bases from V and 4 bases from J, leaving 18 bases between. Germline CDR1 is MDHEN and CDR2 is SYDVKM. This CDR3 is built from 15 residues. The CDR3: CASSLGQWRSTEAFF. The CDR3 DNA reads TGTGCCAGCAGCCTCGGACAGTGGAGGTCCACTGAAGCTTTCTTT.

The chain employs TRBV19 and TRBJ1-5, with D possibly matching TRBD1 (5 bases). CDR3 size: 16 residues. Germline CDR1 and CDR2: LNHDA and SQIVND (reference sequence). Trimming left V 1 base short and J 2 bases short, with 12 bases between. CDR3 nucleotide sequence: TGTGCCAGTAGTATAGGGGGGGGAGGAGGCAATCAGCCCCAGCATTTT. Translated, it gives CASSIGGGGGNQPQHF.

This chain uses TRBV5-8 with TRBJ1-2; TRBD1 agrees at 7 bases. V gave up 4 bases and J gave up 7 bases; unmatched junction bases: 10. Germline CDR1 reads SGHTS; CDR2 reads YDEGEE. The CDR3 is 14 residues long. CDR3 in amino acids: CASSQGRTGGGYTF. The CDR3 DNA is TGTGCCAGCAGCCAAGGCCGGACAGGCGGTGGCTACACCTTC.

The chain uses TRBV11-2 and TRBJ2-1; D is undetermined. Trimming cost V 0 bases and J 9 bases, with 9 bases left between them. Per germline, CDR1 SGHAT and CDR2 FQNNGV. The CDR3 is 13 residues long. The CDR3 region has the DNA TGTGCCAGCAGCTTAGATCGGGTGATTGAGCAGTTCTTC. Translated: CASSLDRVIEQFF.

The chain recombines TRBV7-2 with TRBJ2-1; TRBD2 agrees at 16 bases. With V trimmed by 5 bases and J by 9 bases, 16 bases remained unmatched. The germline V gene has CDR1 SGHTA and CDR2 FQGNSA. CDR3 length: 19 residues. The CDR3 sequence is CASSIGTSGGGRGGSEQFF. Here the CDR3 DNA reads TGTGCCAGCAGCATCGGGACTAGCGGGGGGGGTCGTGGTGGATCTGAGCAGTTCTTC.

The chain uses TRBV7-2 and TRBJ2-7; 8 bases fit TRBD2. Germline-derived CDR1 and CDR2 are SGHTA and FQGNSA. There are 17 residues in the CDR3. Trimming took 2 bases from V and 7 from J; bases not matched to a gene: 16. The chain's CDR3 is CASSLFSTAGAVGEQYF. The CDR3 DNA reads TGTGCCAGCAGCTTATTCTCAACAGCGGGGGCTGTAGGGGAGCAGTACTTC.

This clone was seen only once. The chain employs TRBV6-1 and TRBJ2-5; possible D gene TRBD1, 6 bases. Trimming took off 5 bases at V and 5 bases at J, with 15 bases between the two ends. CDR1 is MNHNS, CDR2 SASEGT, per germline. The CDR3 extends over 14 amino acids. CDR3 region: CASSTGIGGETQYF. CDR3 in DNA: TGTGCCAGCAGTACAGGGATTGGTGGGGAGACCCAGTACTTC.

In the case of this clone: Other nucleotide sequences in the sample specify the same CDR3. This chain joins TRBV28 and TRBJ2-3; weak D call: TRBD2 (5 bases). This CDR3 is built from 13 residues. Trimming pared 6 bases from V and 3 bases from J, leaving 10 bases between. The germline V gene encodes CDR1 MDHEN and CDR2 SYDVKM. CDR3 bases: TGTGCCAGCAGAGGGAGCGGAACAGATACGCAGTATTTT. Translation: CASRGSGTDTQYF. Looking up the rest from reference TRBV28 and TRBJ2-3 gives the full variable domain: DVKVTQSSRYLVKRTGEKVFLECVQDMDHENMFWYRQDPGLGLRLIYFSYDVKMKEKGDIPEGYSVSREKKERFSLILESASTNQTSMYLCASRGSGTDTQYFGPGTRLTVL.

This chain uses TRBV19 with TRBJ2-5; weak D call: TRBD1 (6 bases). Germline V gene sequence: CDR1 LNHDA, CDR2 SQIVND (reference sequence). This CDR3 region has 15 residues. The V and J ends lost 5 bases and 5 bases respectively, with 18 bases between them. This chain's CDR3 is CASSANRVEWETQYF. The CDR3, as DNA: TGTGCCAGTAGTGCAAACAGGGTAGAATGGGAGACCCAGTACTTC.

The chain is built from TRBV19 and TRBJ2-5; the D gene could be TRBD1 or TRBD2 (7 bases each). The CDR3 sequence is 12 residues long. Germline V gene sequence: CDR1 LNHDA, CDR2 SQIVND (reference sequence). With 11 bases removed from V and 5 bases from J, the gap between germline ends came to 15 bases. The CDR3 sequence is CASRGGPETQYF. CDR3 sequence (DNA): TGTGCCTCCAGGGGGGGGCCGGAGACCCAGTACTTC. The full variable domain, in which reference TRBV19 and TRBJ2-5 provide the parts outside the CDR3, is DGGITQSPKYLFRKEGQNVTLSCEQNLNHDAMYWYRQDPGQGLRLIYYSQIVNDFQKGDIAEGYSVSREKKESFPLTVTSAQKNPTAFYLCASRGGPETQYFGPGTRLLVL.

This sequence joins TRBV27 and TRBJ1-1, with D unresolved. This CDR3 has 13 residues. With 2 bases removed from V and 3 bases from J, the gap between germline ends came to 7 bases. Looked up from germline, CDR1 is MNHEY and CDR2 is SMNVEV (reference sequence). The CDR3, as DNA: TGTGCCAGCAGTTTAGATGGGTACACTGAAGCTTTCTTT. Translation: CASSLDGYTEAFF.

This clone was observed a handful of times. The V and J genes are TRBV7-9 and TRBJ2-7; D is unclear. With 3 bases removed from V and 0 bases from J, the gap between germline ends came to 6 bases. Germline V gene data show CDR1 as SEHNR and CDR2 as FQNEAQ (reference sequence). This CDR3 comprises 13 residues. CDR3 region: CASSFLHSYEQYF. For the CDR3, the DNA is TGTGCCAGCAGCTTCCTACACTCCTACGAGCAGTACTTC. The variable domain in full, completed from reference TRBV7-9 and TRBJ2-7, reads DTGVSQNPRHKITKRGQNVTFRCDPISEHNRLYWYRQTLGQGPEFLTYFQNEAQLEKSRLLSDRFSAERPKGSFSTLEIQRTEQGDSAMYLCASSFLHSYEQYFGPGTRLTVT.

The chain has TRBV6-5 and TRBJ1-4; TRBD1 matches at 8 bases. The V and J ends lost 0 bases and 7 bases, in that order; junction bases with no gene match: 7. Germline lookup yields CDR1 MNHEY and CDR2 SVGAGI. The length of the CDR3 is 16 residues. The CDR3 here is CASSYSRGQGFEKLFF. In nucleotides, the CDR3 is TGTGCCAGCAGTTACTCCAGGGGGCAGGGGTTTGAAAAACTGTTTTTT.

This clone was counted between two and nine times. The J gene is TRBJ2-7, the V gene TRBV7-2; no definite D call. CDR3 length: 13 residues. V shed 5 bases and J shed 3 bases, with 11 bases lying between them. Germline values: CDR1 SGHTA, CDR2 FQGNSA. As DNA, the CDR3 is TGTGCCAGCAGCACATATACCCGCTACGAGCAGTACTTC. It yields the protein CASSTYTRYEQYF.

The chain carries TRBV4-2 and TRBJ2-7, with a possible D match to TRBD2 (6 bases). Trimming removed 1 base from V and 6 bases from J, with 19 bases in between. The germline V gene encodes CDR1 LGHNA and CDR2 YNFKEQ. The CDR3 consists of 16 residues. DNA for the CDR3: TGTGCCAGCAGCCAAGTGTTCGGGGGAAATTTAGGCGAGCAGTACTTC. This sequence encodes CASSQVFGGNLGEQYF.